This is a list of T cell receptor beta chains from one sample in a study of T cell responses to AZD1222 COVID-19 vaccine. TCRdb keeps only in-frame clones here, not all; method: immunoSEQ multiplex PCR. This repertoire shows 130,000 or so clones, approximately 85% found once; its top ten account for around 7.9%. Sequenced here: peripheral blood, sampled 28 days after the second dose of the MenACWY control vaccine. The receptor set was obtained from an adult who received the MenACWY meningococcal vaccine as a control. CDR3s include the opening cysteine and the closing phenylalanine or tryptophan. D genes are given only for firm matches. Not every row has a clone size; where given, it reads once, few, many or a size class.

>TRBJ1-2|NA|TRBV29-1|TRBD1
TGCAGCGTTGAATCACCGGGACAGGGGTATGGCTACACCTTC
CSVESPGQGYGYTF
>TRBJ2-3|NA|TRBV20-1|NA
TGCAGTGGGCGGATTATAGATACGCAGTATTTT
CSGRIIDTQYF
>TRBJ2-1|NA|TRBV9|TRBD1
TGTGCCAGCAGCCCTAGCATGGGACAGGGCGCCTATGAGCAGTTCTTC
CASSPSMGQGAYEQFF
>TRBJ1-1|NA|TRBV21-1|NA
TGTGCCAGCAGCGTCGAGCGGGTCATGAACACTGAAGCTTTCTTT
CASSVERVMNTEAFF
>TRBJ2-3|NA|TRBV6-4|NA
TGTGCCAGCAGTGACCCACCTACGGATACGCAGTATTTT
CASSDPPTDTQYF
>TRBJ1-2|few|TRBV7-8|NA
TGTGCCAGCAGCCGGGACGGGAATTATGGCTACACCTTC
CASSRDGNYGYTF
>TRBJ2-1|NA|TRBV5-5|NA
TGTGCCAGCAGATCCTACAATGAGCAGTTCTTC
CASRSYNEQFF
>TRBJ2-2|NA|TRBV4-1|NA
TGCCCCCGCCGCCGGCTGGAGCGGACCCGCATCACCGGGGAGCTGTTTTTT
CPRRRLERTRITGELFF
>TRBJ1-2|NA|TRBV5-8|TRBD1
TGTGCCAGCAGCGTGGACAGGGTGCATGGCTACACCTTC
CASSVDRVHGYTF
>TRBJ1-2|NA|TRBV10-2|NA
TGCGCCAGCAGGCGGACGGAACCATTGAGTGGTGGCTACACCTTC
CASRRTEPLSGGYTF
>TRBJ1-1|NA|TRBV27|NA
TGTGCCAGCAGCCCCCAAAGGGTTTGGTCGGCTTTCTTT
CASSPQRVWSAFF
>TRBJ1-2|NA|TRBV7-2|NA
TGTGCCAGCAGCTTGGGGTGGACGGTAACTAACTATGGCTACACCTTC
CASSLGWTVTNYGYTF
>TRBJ2-2|NA|TRBV7-9|TRBD1
TGTGCCAGCATCGCAGGGGGGAACACCGGGGAGCTGTTTTTT
CASIAGGNTGELFF
>TRBJ1-1|NA|TRBV6-5|TRBD1
TGTGCCAGCAGTTACGACTGGACAGGGGGGACTGAAGCTTTCTTT
CASSYDWTGGTEAFF
>TRBJ1-3|NA|TRBV5-1|NA
TGCGCCAGCAGCTTGGAAGGGGTGAGCTCTGGAAACACCATATATTTT
CASSLEGVSSGNTIYF
>TRBJ2-3|NA|TRBV11-2|TRBD2
TGTGCCAGCAGCTTAGCGGGGACTACCACAGATACGCAGTATTTT
CASSLAGTTTDTQYF
>TRBJ2-7|NA|TRBV10-3|NA
TGTGCCATCAGTGAGTCGAGGTGGGAGCAGTACTTC
CAISESRWEQYF
>TRBJ2-5|NA|TRBV18|NA
TGTGCCACCGTTGGGCCCGGGGAGACCCAGTACTTC
CATVGPGETQYF
>TRBJ2-3|NA|TRBV5-4|NA
TGTGCCAGCAGCTTGTATACCGGGGGCCGTAGCACAGATACGCAGTATTTT
CASSLYTGGRSTDTQYF
>TRBJ1-5|NA|TRBV9|NA
TGTGCCAGCAGCGAGGGGGTTGGGGCGCCCCAGCATTTT
CASSEGVGAPQHF
>TRBJ2-3|NA|TRBV7-2|NA
TGTGCCAGCAGCCTGCAGAGTTCTAAGACAGATACGCAGTATTTT
CASSLQSSKTDTQYF
>TRBJ1-2|few|TRBV5-8|NA
TGTGCCAGCAGCTTGGTGGGCAGGGTCTATGGCTACACCTTC
CASSLVGRVYGYTF
>TRBJ2-3|NA|TRBV3-1/TRBV3-2|TRBD2
TGTGCCAGCAGCCCCCGACTAGCGGGAGACCCGGATACGCAGTATTTT
CASSPRLAGDPDTQYF
>TRBJ2-5|few|TRBV18|TRBD2
TGTGCCAGCTCACCAACCCGGGAGGGTGAGACCCAGTACTTC
CASSPTREGETQYF
>TRBJ1-2|NA|TRBV5-1|NA
TGCGCCAGCAGCCCACAGGGCGCTAACTATGGCTACACCTTC
CASSPQGANYGYTF
>TRBJ2-2|NA|TRBV6-2/TRBV6-3|NA
TGTGCCAGCAGGTACAGGTGGAACACCGGGGAGCTGTTTTTT
CASRYRWNTGELFF
>TRBJ2-1|NA|TRBV6-2/TRBV6-3|NA
TGTGCCAGCAGTTACTCAGTCTATGAGCAGTTCTTC
CASSYSVYEQFF
>TRBJ2-1|NA|TRBV5-1|NA
TGCGCCAGCAGCCTCGAGGTAGGGCGATCCTACAATGAGCAGTTCTTC
CASSLEVGRSYNEQFF
>TRBJ2-1|NA|TRBV6-5|NA
TGTGCCAGCAGTCGCCATAATGAGCAGTTCTTC
CASSRHNEQFF
>TRBJ2-5|NA|TRBV11-2|TRBD1
TGTGCCAGCAGCCCTCGGACAGGGACAAGAGAGACCCAGTACTTC
CASSPRTGTRETQYF
>TRBJ2-5|few|TRBV6-1|NA
TGTGCCAGCAGTGAAGGGACTATCCGGGGAGAGACCCAGTACTTC
CASSEGTIRGETQYF
>TRBJ2-1|NA|TRBV5-6|NA
TGTGCCAGCAGCTTCGTAGCGGACCCATTGCATGAGCAGTTCTTC
CASSFVADPLHEQFF
>TRBJ2-7|once|TRBV13|TRBD2
TGTGCCAGCAGCTCCCTCTTGACTAGCGGGAACTACGAGCAGTACTTC
CASSSLLTSGNYEQYF
>TRBJ1-5|once|TRBV3-1/TRBV3-2|NA
TGTGCCAGCAGCCAAAGGGCGAATCAGCCCCAGCATTTT
CASSQRANQPQHF
>TRBJ2-1|once|TRBV9|NA
TGTGCCAGCAGCGTAGACGCGGGGTTTTTTAAGAATGAGCAGTTCTTC
CASSVDAGFFKNEQFF
>TRBJ1-5|NA|TRBV6-2/TRBV6-3|TRBD1
TGTGCCAGCAGCCCGGGACAGGGGGATTGGCAGCCCCAGCATTTT
CASSPGQGDWQPQHF
>TRBJ1-2|NA|TRBV3-1/TRBV3-2|NA
TGTGCCAGCAGCCGCGAACTCAAATATGGCTACACCTTC
CASSRELKYGYTF
>TRBJ2-1|NA|TRBV19|NA
TGTGCCAGTAGTATGGCGGACAGATTTAGCGATGAGCAGTTCTTC
CASSMADRFSDEQFF
>TRBJ1-1|NA|TRBV27|NA
TGTGCCAGCCAGGACAGACGAAACACTGAAGCTTTCTTT
CASQDRRNTEAFF
>TRBJ1-4|NA|TRBV3-1/TRBV3-2|TRBD1
TGTGCCAGCAGCCAAGCCGGGACAGGTCCTGAAAAACTGTTTTTT
CASSQAGTGPEKLFF
>TRBJ1-1|NA|TRBV7-2|NA
TGTGCCAGCACCCTTAGGTCTTTTATCAGGGACACTGAAGCTTTCTTT
CASTLRSFIRDTEAFF
>TRBJ2-7|NA|TRBV7-8|NA
TGTGCCAGCAGCTTAGTGGAAACTAACTCCGAGCAGTACTTC
CASSLVETNSEQYF
>TRBJ1-1|once|TRBV14|NA
TGTGCCAGCAGCTGGGGGTGGAACACTGAAGCTTTCTTT
CASSWGWNTEAFF
>TRBJ2-1|NA|TRBV5-8|NA
TGTGCCAGCAGCTGGGCAGGGGTTGAGCAGTTCTTC
CASSWAGVEQFF
>TRBJ2-7|NA|TRBV20-1|TRBD1
TGCAGTGCTAGTTTACAGGGGGCCTACGAGCAGTACTTC
CSASLQGAYEQYF
>TRBJ2-5|NA|TRBV11-2|NA
TGTGCCAGCAGCCTTGAATGGGGGAGGCAAGAGACCCAGTACTTC
CASSLEWGRQETQYF
>TRBJ1-2|NA|TRBV28|TRBD1
TGTGCCAGCACCCCAGGGGGTCGCTATGGCTACACCTTC
CASTPGGRYGYTF
>TRBJ2-5|NA|TRBV14|NA
TGTGCCAGCAGCCGCCTCGGACACGGGGGAGAGACCCAGTACTTC
CASSRLGHGGETQYF
>TRBJ2-2|NA|TRBV24-1|NA
TGTGCCACCAGTGATTTTTTCGGGTGGGAGCTGTTTTTT
CATSDFFGWELFF
>TRBJ2-3|once|TRBV6-5|NA
TGTGCCAGCAGGGTACTAGCTGGAAGGACAGATACGCAGTATTTT
CASRVLAGRTDTQYF
>TRBJ1-2|NA|TRBV28|TRBD1
TGTGCCAGCAGGGTAGGGGGCGACCTCACCGGCTACACCTTC
CASRVGGDLTGYTF
>TRBJ2-3|NA|TRBV5-1|NA
TGCGCCAGCAGGGTCACAGATACGCAGTATTTT
CASRVTDTQYF
>TRBJ2-2|NA|TRBV24-1|NA
TGTGCCACCTCGGCGGGGCTGAACACCGGGGAGCTGTTTTTT
CATSAGLNTGELFF